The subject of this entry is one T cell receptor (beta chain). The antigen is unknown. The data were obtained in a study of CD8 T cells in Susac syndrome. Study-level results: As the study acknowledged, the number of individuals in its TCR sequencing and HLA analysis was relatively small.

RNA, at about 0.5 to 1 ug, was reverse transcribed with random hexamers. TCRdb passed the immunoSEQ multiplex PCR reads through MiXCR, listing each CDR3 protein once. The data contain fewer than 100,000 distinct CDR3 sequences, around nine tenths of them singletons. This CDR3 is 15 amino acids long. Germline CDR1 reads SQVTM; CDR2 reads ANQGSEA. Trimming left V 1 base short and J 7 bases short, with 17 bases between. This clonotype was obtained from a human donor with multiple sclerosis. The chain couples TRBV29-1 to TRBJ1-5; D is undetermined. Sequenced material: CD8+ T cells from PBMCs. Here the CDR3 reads CSVEGCQRPAQPQHF. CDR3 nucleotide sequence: TGCAGCGTTGAAGGGTGTCAGAGACCGGCGCAGCCCCAGCATTTT.